This T cell receptor (beta chain) came from a study of T cells in Graves' hyperthyroidism and ophthalmopathy. This clonotype was recorded many times. Diagnoses used clinical symptoms, serum thyroxine and TRAb, thyroid ultrasound and orbital computed tomography. CDR1 and CDR2 (germline): LGHNT, FRNRAP. The CDR3 has 13 amino acids. The junction had 2 bases not matched to a gene; V was cut back by 0 bases and J by 7 bases. Amplified regions were TCR beta CDR3 sequences from RNA transcripts. An initial round of RT-PCR targeting the TCR CDR3 relied on the HTBI primer set. TCRdb fed the multiplex PCR reads into MiXCR, producing one record per CDR3 protein. Counted here are roughly 740,000 distinct CDR3 sequences, roughly 17% occurring once; the ten biggest clones make up around 7.7%.

The chain employs TRBV12-5 and TRBJ1-1, with TRBD1 identical over 7 bases. This clonotype was sampled from a young man with Graves' hyperthyroidism. The sample was blood. CDR3 amino acids: CASGLVRTGEAFF. The DNA of the CDR3 is TGTGCTAGTGGTTTGGTCCGGACAGGTGAAGCTTTCTTT.